The 12 T cell receptor beta chains listed next were all sequenced from one sample in a study of blood T cell repertoires in COVID-19. Libraries were prepared by immunoSEQ multiplex PCR; TCRdb keeps only in-frame clonotypes and omits some of them. The sample lists 200,000 to 300,000 clones, over 80% occurring once. Sequenced: peripheral blood. The receptors were sampled from a woman aged 35 to 49 with acute or convalescent COVID-19.

The chain employs TRBV7-9 and TRBJ1-1; D gene unclear. Germline CDR1 is SEHNR and CDR2 is FQNEAQ (reference sequence). V shed 0 bases and J shed 11 bases, with 10 bases lying between them. The CDR3 is 12 residues long. The CDR3 loop is CASSLATGYAFF. DNA for the CDR3: TGTGCCAGCAGCTTAGCGACTGGGTACGCTTTCTTT.

DNA for the CDR3: TGTGCCAGCAGCTCGAGAACAGGGTATGGCTACACCTTC. This encodes CASSSRTGYGYTF. J is TRBJ1-2 and V is TRBV12-3 or TRBV12-4; perhaps TRBD1 as D (6 bases). Trimming removed 6 bases at V and 5 bases at J, with 13 bases between. The CDR3 is made up of 13 amino acids.

The gene calls are TRBV7-2 and TRBJ1-1; TRBD1 matches 7 bases. The CDR3 covers 16 residues. Per germline, CDR1 SGHTA and CDR2 FQGNSA. The V gene end was trimmed by 1 base and the J gene end by 11 bases; junction bases not matched to a gene: 16. CDR3 sequence: CASSLGGSGGGLGAFF. CDR3 sequence (DNA): TGTGCCAGCAGCTTAGGCGGGTCAGGGGGTGGTTTAGGGGCTTTCTTT.

The chain is built from TRBV10-3 and TRBJ2-4, with D perhaps matching TRBD1 (6 bases). Germline lookup yields CDR1 ENHRY and CDR2 SYGVKD. The germline V and J ends were trimmed by 3 bases and 8 bases, with 17 bases remaining between them. The CDR3 covers 15 residues. CDR3 protein: CAISDATGARDIQYF. The DNA of the CDR3 is TGTGCCATCAGTGACGCGACAGGCGCCCGGGACATTCAGTACTTC.

This sequence joins TRBV5-1 and TRBJ2-5, with 10 bases fitting TRBD2. There are 17 residues in the CDR3. V trimming: 4 bases; J trimming: 3 bases; junction bases outside the gene matches: 12. Germline V gene lookup returns CDR1 SGHRS and CDR2 YFSETQ. The CDR3 DNA reads TGCGCCAGCAGCCAGGTAGCGGGGGGCCGGGTGAAAGAGACCCAGTACTTC. Amino acids: CASSQVAGGRVKETQYF.

The rearrangement joins TRBV6-1 to TRBJ1-2, with a tentative D call TRBD1 (6 bases). Trimming stripped 1 base from V and 12 bases from J, with 9 bases between. The CDR3 covers 11 residues. Germline CDR1 and CDR2: MNHNS and SASEGT. The CDR3: CASSEGGGHTF. The CDR3 DNA sequence: TGTGCCAGCAGTGAAGGTGGGGGCCACACCTTC.

The chain uses TRBV7-3 and TRBJ2-2; possible D gene TRBD2, 5 bases. The CDR3 extends over 16 amino acids. V lost 5 bases and J lost 1, with 14 bases in between. The germline CDR1 and CDR2 sequences are SGHTA and FQGTGA. The CDR3 reads CASSVNAGENTGELFF. The DNA of the CDR3 is TGTGCCAGCAGCGTAAATGCCGGGGAGAACACCGGGGAGCTGTTTTTT.

The V and J genes are TRBV30 and TRBJ1-3, with D unclear. V lost 2 bases and J lost 0, with 8 bases in between. From germline, CDR1 is GTSNPN and CDR2 SVGIG (reference sequence). The CDR3 is made up of 14 amino acids. The CDR3 reads CAWSNMISGNTIYF. In DNA, the CDR3 is TGTGCCTGGAGTAACATGATCTCTGGAAACACCATATATTTT.

The V call is TRBV9, the J call TRBJ1-1, with a tentative D call TRBD1 (5 bases). Germline lookup yields CDR1 SGDLS and CDR2 YYNGEE. The ends were cut back, 1 base at V and 2 bases at J, with 9 bases in the middle. This CDR3 is 14 amino acids long. CDR3 in amino acids: CASSVQGGNTEAFF. The CDR3 DNA sequence: TGTGCCAGCAGCGTACAGGGTGGAAACACTGAAGCTTTCTTT. Drawing the rest from reference TRBV9 and TRBJ1-1, the complete variable domain is DSGVTQTPKHLITATGQRVTLRCSPRSGDLSVYWYQQSLDQGLQFLIQYYNGEERAKGNILERFSAQQFPDLHSELNLSSLELGDSALYFCASSVQGGNTEAFFGQGTRLTVV.

About this clone: Sequence at one end of the junction differs from germline and may be a read error. The CDR3 DNA sequence: TGCAGCGTGGAAGGAGGGATCTCTGGGGCCAACGTCCTGACTTTC. This translates into CSVEGGISGANVLTF. V and J are TRBV29-1 and TRBJ2-6, with D possibly being TRBD2 (6 bases). The CDR3 has 15 amino acids. The V gene's germline CDR1 is SQVTM and CDR2 ANQGSEA.

The rearrangement uses TRBV5-6 and TRBJ2-4, with 8 nucleotides matching TRBD1. V lost 4 bases, J lost 5 bases, and 5 bases stayed unmatched. The germline gives CDR1 SGHDT, CDR2 YYEEEE. The CDR3 totals 14 residues. The CDR3 sequence is CASSPLDRENIQYF. DNA for the CDR3: TGTGCCAGCAGCCCCCTGGACAGGGAAAACATTCAGTACTTC. Drawing the rest from reference TRBV5-6 and TRBJ2-4, the complete variable domain is DAGVTQSPTHLIKTRGQQVTLRCSPKSGHDTVSWYQQALGQGPQFIFQYYEEEERQRGNFPDRFSGHQFPNYSSELNVNALLLGDSALYLCASSPLDRENIQYFGAGTRLSVL.

The chain has TRBV7-2 and TRBJ1-2; D unclear. Germline V gene sequence: CDR1 SGHTA, CDR2 FQGNSA. The CDR3 is 13 amino acids. Trimming removed 1 base at V and 4 bases at J, with 7 bases between. CDR3 sequence (DNA): TGTGCCAGCAGCTTAGAGCCTTCCTATGGCTACACCTTC. Encoded protein: CASSLEPSYGYTF.